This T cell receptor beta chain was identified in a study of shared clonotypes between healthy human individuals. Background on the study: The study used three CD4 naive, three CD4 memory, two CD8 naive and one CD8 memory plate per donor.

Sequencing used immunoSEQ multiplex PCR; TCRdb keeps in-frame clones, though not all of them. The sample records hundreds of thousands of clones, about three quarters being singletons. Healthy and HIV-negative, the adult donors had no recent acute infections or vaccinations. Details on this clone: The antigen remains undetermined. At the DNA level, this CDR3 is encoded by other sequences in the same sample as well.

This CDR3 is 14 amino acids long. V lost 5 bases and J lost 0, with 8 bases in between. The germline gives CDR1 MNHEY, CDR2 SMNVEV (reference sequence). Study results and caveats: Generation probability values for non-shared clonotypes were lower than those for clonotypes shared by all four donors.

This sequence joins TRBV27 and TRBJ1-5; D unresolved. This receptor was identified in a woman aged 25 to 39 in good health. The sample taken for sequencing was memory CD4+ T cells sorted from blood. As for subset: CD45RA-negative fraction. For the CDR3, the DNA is TGTGCCAGCAGTGGCCCGGATAGCAATCAGCCCCAGCATTTT. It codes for CASSGPDSNQPQHF.